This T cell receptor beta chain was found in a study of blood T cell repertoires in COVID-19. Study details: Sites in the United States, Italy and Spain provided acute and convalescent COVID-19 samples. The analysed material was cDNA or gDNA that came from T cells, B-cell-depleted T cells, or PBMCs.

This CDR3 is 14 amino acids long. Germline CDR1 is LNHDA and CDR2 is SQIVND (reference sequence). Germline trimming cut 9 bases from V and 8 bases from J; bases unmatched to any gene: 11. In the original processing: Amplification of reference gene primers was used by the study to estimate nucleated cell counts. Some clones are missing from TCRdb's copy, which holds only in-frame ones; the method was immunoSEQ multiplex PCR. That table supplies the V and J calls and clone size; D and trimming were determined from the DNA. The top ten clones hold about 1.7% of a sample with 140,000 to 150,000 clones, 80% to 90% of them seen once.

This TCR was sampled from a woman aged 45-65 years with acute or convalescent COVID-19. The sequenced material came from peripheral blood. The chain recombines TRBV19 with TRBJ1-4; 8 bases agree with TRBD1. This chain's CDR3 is CASRTQGAGEKLFF. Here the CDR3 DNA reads TGTGCCAGCAGGACTCAGGGGGCTGGGGAAAAACTGTTTTTT.